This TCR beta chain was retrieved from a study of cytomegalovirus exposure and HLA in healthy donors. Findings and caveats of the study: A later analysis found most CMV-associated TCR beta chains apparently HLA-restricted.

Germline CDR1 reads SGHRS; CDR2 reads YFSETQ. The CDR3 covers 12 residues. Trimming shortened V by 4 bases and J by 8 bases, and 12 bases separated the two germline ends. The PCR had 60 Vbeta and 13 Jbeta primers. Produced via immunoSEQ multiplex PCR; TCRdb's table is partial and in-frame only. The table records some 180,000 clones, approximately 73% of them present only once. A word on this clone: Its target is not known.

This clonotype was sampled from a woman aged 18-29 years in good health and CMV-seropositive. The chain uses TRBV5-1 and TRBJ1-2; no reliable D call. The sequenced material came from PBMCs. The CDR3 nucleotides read TGCGCCAGCAGCCAGGATTGGTACGGCTACACCTTC. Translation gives CASSQDWYGYTF.